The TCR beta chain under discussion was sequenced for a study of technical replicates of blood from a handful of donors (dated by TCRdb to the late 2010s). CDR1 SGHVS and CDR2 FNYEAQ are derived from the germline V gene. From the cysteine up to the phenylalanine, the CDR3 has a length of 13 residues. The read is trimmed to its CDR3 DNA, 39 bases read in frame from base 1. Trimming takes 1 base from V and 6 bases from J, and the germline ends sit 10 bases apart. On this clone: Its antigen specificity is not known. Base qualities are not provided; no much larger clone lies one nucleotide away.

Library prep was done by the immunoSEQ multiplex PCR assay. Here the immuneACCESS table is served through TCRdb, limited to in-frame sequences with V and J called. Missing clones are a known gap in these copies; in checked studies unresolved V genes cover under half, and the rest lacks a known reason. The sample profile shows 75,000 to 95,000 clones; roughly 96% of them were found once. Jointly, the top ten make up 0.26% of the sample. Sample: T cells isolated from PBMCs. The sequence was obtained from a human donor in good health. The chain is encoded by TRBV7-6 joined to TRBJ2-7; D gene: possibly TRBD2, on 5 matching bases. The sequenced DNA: TGTGCCAGCAGCTTAGTTACTAGTAGCGAGCAGTACTTC. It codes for CASSLVTSSEQYF.